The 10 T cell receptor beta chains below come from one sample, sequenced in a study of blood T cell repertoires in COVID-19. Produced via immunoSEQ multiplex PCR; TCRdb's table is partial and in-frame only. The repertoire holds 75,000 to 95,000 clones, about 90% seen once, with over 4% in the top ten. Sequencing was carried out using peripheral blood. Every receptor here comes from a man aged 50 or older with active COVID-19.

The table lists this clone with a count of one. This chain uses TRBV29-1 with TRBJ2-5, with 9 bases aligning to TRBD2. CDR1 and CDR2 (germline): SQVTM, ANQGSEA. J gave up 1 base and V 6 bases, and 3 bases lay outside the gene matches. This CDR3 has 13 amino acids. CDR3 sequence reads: CSVGGRVQETQYF. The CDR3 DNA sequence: TGCAGCGTAGGCGGGAGGGTCCAAGAGACCCAGTACTTC.

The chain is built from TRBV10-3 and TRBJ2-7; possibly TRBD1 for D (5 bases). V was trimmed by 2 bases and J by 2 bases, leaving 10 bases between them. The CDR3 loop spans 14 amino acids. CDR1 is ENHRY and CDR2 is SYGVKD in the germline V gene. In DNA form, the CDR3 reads TGTGCCATCAGTGAGAGGTACAGGACCTACGAGCAGTACTTC. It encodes CAISERYRTYEQYF.

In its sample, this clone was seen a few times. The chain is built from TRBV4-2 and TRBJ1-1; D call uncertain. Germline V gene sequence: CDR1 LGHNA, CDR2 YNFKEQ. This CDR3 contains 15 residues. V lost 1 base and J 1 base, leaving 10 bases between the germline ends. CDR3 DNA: TGTGCCAGCAGCCAAGTTCTGAGGAAGAACACTGAAGCTTTCTTT. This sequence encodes CASSQVLRKNTEAFF.

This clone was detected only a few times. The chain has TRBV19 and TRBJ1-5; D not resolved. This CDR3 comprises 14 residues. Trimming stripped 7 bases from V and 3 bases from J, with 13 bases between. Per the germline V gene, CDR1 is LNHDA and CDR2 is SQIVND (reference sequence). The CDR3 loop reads CASNPDGDNQPQHF. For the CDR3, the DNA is TGTGCCAGTAATCCTGACGGAGACAATCAGCCCCAGCATTTT.

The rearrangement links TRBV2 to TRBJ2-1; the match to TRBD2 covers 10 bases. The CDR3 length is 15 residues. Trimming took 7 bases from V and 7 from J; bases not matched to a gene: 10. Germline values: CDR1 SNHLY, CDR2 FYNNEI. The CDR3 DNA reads TGTGCCAGCAAAGCTCAGCGGGAGGGGTGGAATGAGCAGTTCTTC. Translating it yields CASKAQREGWNEQFF.

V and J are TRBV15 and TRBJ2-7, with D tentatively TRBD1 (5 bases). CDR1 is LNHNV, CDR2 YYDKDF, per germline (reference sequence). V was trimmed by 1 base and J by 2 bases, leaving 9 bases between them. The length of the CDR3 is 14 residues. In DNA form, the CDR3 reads TGTGCCACCAGCAGAGGGAAGGGGCCCTACGAGCAGTACTTC. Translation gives CATSRGKGPYEQYF.

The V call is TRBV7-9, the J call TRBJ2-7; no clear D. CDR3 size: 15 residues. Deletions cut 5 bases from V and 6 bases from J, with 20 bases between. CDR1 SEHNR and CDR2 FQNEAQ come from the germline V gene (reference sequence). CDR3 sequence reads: CASSKLDITSLEQYF. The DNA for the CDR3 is TGTGCCAGCAGCAAATTAGATATCACGAGCCTCGAGCAGTACTTC.

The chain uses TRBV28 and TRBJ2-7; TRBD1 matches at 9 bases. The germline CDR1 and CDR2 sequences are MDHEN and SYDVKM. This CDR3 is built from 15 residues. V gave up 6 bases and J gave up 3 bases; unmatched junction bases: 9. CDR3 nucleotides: TGTGCCAGCAGCTGGGAACAGGGGGCGGTCTACGAGCAGTACTTC. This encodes CASSWEQGAVYEQYF.

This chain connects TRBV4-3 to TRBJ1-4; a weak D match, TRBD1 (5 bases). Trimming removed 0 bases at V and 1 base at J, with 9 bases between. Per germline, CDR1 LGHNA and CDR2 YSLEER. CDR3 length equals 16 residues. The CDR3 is CASSQDGGGTNEKLFF. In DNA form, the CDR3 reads TGCGCCAGCAGCCAAGATGGGGGGGGAACTAATGAAAAACTGTTTTTT.

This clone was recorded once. CDR3 protein: CASSQGIIDYEQYF. CDR3 nucleotides: TGTGCCAGCAGCCAAGGAATTATAGACTACGAGCAGTACTTC. The chain has TRBV14 and TRBJ2-7, with D unresolved. The germline V gene has CDR1 SGHDN and CDR2 FVKESK. The CDR3 loop spans 14 amino acids. V was cut by 1 base and J by 3 bases, with 10 bases left in between.